Reported below is one T cell receptor beta chain. Its antigen remains unidentified. This specimen comes from a study of T cell repertoires in cytomegalovirus infection. Study as a whole: Through public TCR beta signatures, both CMV infection and matching HLA type were indicated.

Germline CDR1 reads SGHTA; CDR2 reads FQGTGA. With V trimmed by 3 bases and J by 1 base, 3 bases remained unmatched. The CDR3 contains 15 residues. Whole-study results and caveats: The ex vivo response was dominated by HLA-C-restricted CMV-specific TCR beta clonotypes.

TCRdb called the reads again in MiXCR, with one record for every CDR3 protein. The sample comprises some 440,000 distinct CDR3 sequences, 31% of which are singletons, and around 15% rests with the top ten. Sequencing was performed on PBMCs. The J gene is TRBJ2-3, the V gene TRBV7-3; the match to TRBD1 covers 8 bases. The TCR sequence derives from a human donor in good health (CMV status not recorded). Some clones in this sample may be carry-over from other donors' samples. CDR3 nucleotides: TGTGCCAGCAGCTTTTCGACAGGGGGCACAGATACGCAGTATTTT. Translating gives CASSFSTGGTDTQYF.